The sequence of this TCR beta chain was determined in a study of molecular identifiers for immune sequencing clone quantification. About this clonotype itself: What it binds is not known. At one end the junction does not follow the germline gene, possibly because of a read error.

The CDR3 spans 17 residues. General study points: Clones exceeding 20 RNA copies carried over 98% of effector molecules but under 1% of naive-cell molecules.

TCRdb redid the calling of the PCR reads with MiXCR, one entry per CDR3 protein. The sample has about 320,000 distinct CDR3 sequences; over 20% are singletons. The source material was naive CD8+ T cells from blood, with Jurkat cell RNA spiked in. Subset denoted: FACS-sorted CD8+CD4-CCR7+CD45RA+ naive T cells. This sequence joins TRBV5-3 and TRBJ2-3; TRBD2 agrees at 7 bases. TRBV5-3 is sorted into the ORF group, with uncertain function. This TCR came from a human donor in good health. Some libraries in this study had Jurkat cell RNA spiked in. CDR3 region: CASSLLSGMTSTDTRYF. The CDR3 DNA reads as TGTGCCAGCAGCTTGTTGTCGGGGATGACTAGCACAGATACGCGGTATTTT.